A single sample gave rise to the 18 T cell receptor beta chains below, sequenced in a study of shared clonotypes between healthy human individuals. The data were produced by immunoSEQ multiplex PCR, yet TCRdb's version contains in-frame clones alone and is incomplete. The repertoire has 330,000 or so clones, approximately 74% of them found once; the top ten carry 10% to 13%. Sequencing was carried out using memory CD4+ T cells sorted from blood. Subset denoted: CD45RA-negative fraction. Every receptor here comes from a man aged 30 to 39 in good health.

The V and J genes are TRBV5-1 and TRBJ2-2; 15 nucleotides line up with TRBD2. This CDR3 is built from 21 residues. Germline values: CDR1 SGHRS, CDR2 YFSETQ. With V trimmed by 3 bases and J by 5 bases, 17 bases remained unmatched. The CDR3 loop is CASSSHKTGTSGRLRTGELFF. For the CDR3, the DNA is TGCGCCAGCAGCTCGCACAAAACCGGGACTAGCGGGAGGCTCCGTACCGGGGAGCTGTTTTTT.

The genes are TRBV4-1 and TRBJ2-7; 8 bases align to TRBD1. Germline V gene sequence: CDR1 MGHRA, CDR2 YSYEKL. The V gene end was trimmed by 0 bases and the J gene end by 4 bases; junction bases not matched to a gene: 8. This CDR3 has 16 amino acids. CDR3 DNA sequence: TGCGCCAGCAGCCAAGAGAAAGGAAGGGACAGGTACGAGCAGTACTTC. Translated, it gives CASSQEKGRDRYEQYF.

This rearrangement joins TRBV7-2 to TRBJ2-7, with 12 positions matching TRBD2. CDR1 and CDR2 from the germline V gene are SGHTA and FQGNSA. CDR3 length: 15 residues. The junction had 8 bases not matched to a gene; V was cut back by 5 bases and J by 6 bases. Here the CDR3 reads CASSPRLAGVIEQYF. The CDR3 DNA reads as TGTGCCAGCAGCCCCCGACTAGCGGGAGTAATCGAGCAGTACTTC.

This chain connects TRBV4-2 to TRBJ2-2; D not certain. Germline-derived CDR1 and CDR2 are LGHNA and YNFKEQ. V was clipped by 0 bases and J by 2 bases, with 1 base between them. This CDR3 has 13 amino acids. The CDR3 spells CASSQDNTGELFF. For the CDR3, the DNA is TGTGCCAGCAGCCAAGACAACACCGGGGAGCTGTTTTTT.

This clone came up many times. The chain employs TRBV7-9 and TRBJ2-3; D may be TRBD1 or TRBD2 (6 bases each). Trimming took off 0 bases at V and 6 bases at J, with 7 bases between the two ends. There are 13 residues in the CDR3. Germline CDR1 SEHNR, CDR2 FQNEAQ (reference sequence). Here the CDR3 DNA reads TGTGCCAGCAGCTTAGCAGGGGGGGATACGCAGTATTTT. Translated: CASSLAGGDTQYF.

This clone was detected once. Written as DNA, the CDR3 is TGTGCCATCAGAGACAGGGTTCGTTCCTACGAGCAGTACTTC. This codes for CAIRDRVRSYEQYF. The chain employs TRBV10-3 and TRBJ2-7, with 7 positions matching TRBD1. CDR1 is ENHRY, CDR2 SYGVKD, per germline. The CDR3 is made up of 14 amino acids. J was trimmed by 1 base and V by 6 bases; bases with no gene match: 6.

The chain carries TRBV5-1 and TRBJ1-6; a possible D gene is TRBD1 (6 bases). V dropped 4 bases and J dropped 0 bases, with 14 bases sitting between them. The CDR3 spans 17 residues. The germline CDR1 and CDR2 sequences are SGHRS and YFSETQ. Here the CDR3 reads CASSLRQDSSYNSPLHF. The CDR3 DNA follows: TGCGCCAGCAGCCTACGACAGGATAGCTCCTATAATTCACCCCTCCACTTT.

The J gene is TRBJ1-3, the V gene TRBV29-1; D unresolved. The CDR3 length is 12 residues. With 4 bases removed from V and 3 bases from J, the gap between germline ends came to 7 bases. Germline CDR1 SQVTM, CDR2 ANQGSEA. CDR3 coding DNA: TGCAGCGTTGGCAGTTATGGAAACACCATATATTTT. This sequence encodes CSVGSYGNTIYF.

Note on this clone: Given a far larger clone just one base away, this is likely a sequencing read error. The chain has TRBV7-2 and TRBJ1-1, with TRBD1 matching over 7 bases. The CDR3 totals 15 residues. J was trimmed by 5 bases and V by 3 bases; bases with no gene match: 9. CDR1 is SGHTA, CDR2 FQGNSA, per germline. The DNA for the CDR3 is TGTGCCAGCAGCTTGGCGGAGGGGGCAGTGACTGAAGCTTTCTTT. Its protein is CASSLAEGAVTEAFF.

This clone turned up a few times. J is TRBJ2-2 and V is TRBV18, with D unresolved. Germline loops: CDR1 KGHSH, CDR2 LQKENI. CDR3 size: 14 residues. Deletions cut 3 bases from V and 4 bases from J, with 9 bases between. CDR3 loop: CASSPRAITGELFF. Here the CDR3 DNA reads TGTGCCAGCTCACCTAGGGCTATCACCGGGGAGCTGTTTTTT.

The V call is TRBV5-6, the J call TRBJ1-2; weak D call: TRBD1 (6 bases). V lost 4 bases to trimming and J lost 6 bases, with 19 bases between them. CDR1 and CDR2 from the germline V gene are SGHDT and YYEEEE. The CDR3 contains 15 residues. DNA of the CDR3: TGTGCCAGCAGCCCTACTGACAGGCCTGGTCATGGCTACACCTTC. Translation gives CASSPTDRPGHGYTF.

This chain links TRBV5-5 with TRBJ2-7; tentative D call: TRBD2 (6 bases). With 10 bases removed from V and 2 bases from J, the gap between germline ends came to 13 bases. The CDR3 totals 12 residues. Germline assignment: CDR1 SGHKS and CDR2 YYEKEE (reference sequence). The chain's CDR3 is CASGRGAYEQYF. Here the CDR3 DNA reads TGTGCCTCCGGGAGAGGAGCCTACGAGCAGTACTTC.

This chain joins TRBV7-3 and TRBJ2-1; TRBD2 might be the D (6 bases). The CDR3 is 14 residues long. Germline lookup yields CDR1 SGHTA and CDR2 FQGTGA. V was cut by 2 bases and J by 3 bases, with 8 bases left in between. The CDR3 reads CASSLSSVYNEQFF. The CDR3 DNA reads TGTGCCAGCAGCTTATCTAGCGTCTACAATGAGCAGTTCTTC.

The chain uses TRBV2 and TRBJ2-7; D possibly corresponds to TRBD1 (6 bases). Trimming took off 6 bases at V and 0 bases at J, with 12 bases between the two ends. Germline V gene lookup returns CDR1 SNHLY and CDR2 FYNNEI. The CDR3 spans 14 residues. This CDR3 reads CASRSRDNSYEQYF. DNA of the CDR3: TGTGCCAGCAGAAGCCGGGACAACTCCTACGAGCAGTACTTC.

Concerning this clone itself: Germline and junction disagree at one end, which may indicate a read error. This chain uses TRBV2 with TRBJ2-1; 10 bases line up with TRBD2. Germline CDR1 and CDR2: SNHLY and FYNNEI. The CDR3 length is 16 residues. CDR3 in DNA: TGTGCCAGCAGTGAAGGGGCACCTAAGACTAGCGGGTCTCCCCTCTTC. Encoded protein: CASSEGAPKTSGSPLF.

The V call is TRBV7-2, the J call TRBJ1-2; TRBD1 aligns across 7 bases. CDR3 length: 14 residues. Germline-derived CDR1 and CDR2 are SGHTA and FQGNSA. With 3 bases clipped from V and 5 bases from J, the junction kept 6 bases outside the gene matches. CDR3 region: CASSFYRGGYGYTF. DNA for the CDR3: TGTGCCAGCAGCTTTTACAGGGGCGGGTATGGCTACACCTTC.

As regards this clone: Other DNA sequences in this specimen translate into the identical CDR3. This chain's CDR3 is CASSPNTGELFF. CDR3 nucleotide sequence: TGTGCCAGCTCACCAAACACCGGGGAGCTGTTTTTT. The gene calls are TRBV18 and TRBJ2-2, with D hard to call. The germline V gene has CDR1 KGHSH and CDR2 LQKENI. This CDR3 comprises 12 residues. Trimming cost V 2 bases and J 2 bases, with 0 bases left between them.

The chain carries TRBV7-9 and TRBJ1-2; D may be TRBD1 (6 bases). CDR1 is SEHNR, CDR2 FQNEAQ, per germline (reference sequence). This CDR3 comprises 13 residues. V was clipped by 5 bases and J by 7 bases, with 14 bases between them. The CDR3 nucleotides are TGTGCCAGCAGCGAGACCCTGGACAGTGGCTACACCTTC. Amino acid sequence: CASSETLDSGYTF.